The 26 T cell receptor beta chains in this list originate from one sample, sequenced in a study of blood T cell repertoires in COVID-19. TCRdb's table, derived via immunoSEQ multiplex PCR, lists solely in-frame clones and lacks some. Of fewer than 150,000 clones in the sample, around 85% were seen once. Sequencing used peripheral blood. Receptors originate from a human donor in a cohort sampled during active COVID-19.

The rearrangement links TRBV6-4 to TRBJ2-1, with 9 bases matching TRBD2. In germline, CDR1 is MRHNA, CDR2 SNTAGT. The V segment lost 8 bases and the J segment 8 bases; nucleotides outside the gene matches: 10. The CDR3 is 14 amino acids. The chain's CDR3 is CASGTGLAAHEQFF. In DNA, the CDR3 is TGTGCCAGCGGGACGGGACTAGCAGCGCATGAGCAGTTCTTC.

CDR3 in amino acids: CSVEESRDRAETQYF. Written as DNA, the CDR3 is TGCAGCGTTGAAGAATCCAGAGACAGGGCAGAGACCCAGTACTTC. The V and J genes are TRBV29-1 and TRBJ2-5; TRBD1 matches 7 bases. J was trimmed by 4 bases and V by 0 bases; bases with no gene match: 8. The CDR3 loop spans 15 amino acids. Germline values: CDR1 SQVTM, CDR2 ANQGSEA. The entire variable domain, with the rest obtained from reference TRBV29-1 and TRBJ2-5, is as follows: SAVISQKPSRDICQRGTSLTIQCQVDSQVTMMFWYRQQPGQSLTLIATANQGSEATYESGFVIDKFPISRPNLTFSTLTVSNMSPEDSSIYLCSVEESRDRAETQYFGPGTRLLVL.

V is TRBV5-6 and J is TRBJ1-6; 7 bases match TRBD1. Germline V gene sequence: CDR1 SGHDT, CDR2 YYEEEE. J gave up 9 bases and V 2 bases, and 8 bases lay outside the gene matches. The CDR3 has 15 amino acids. The CDR3 DNA reads as TGTGCCAGCAGCTTATACAGGGGCGAGATTTCACCCCTCCACTTT. Translating it yields CASSLYRGEISPLHF.

This rearrangement joins TRBV5-1 to TRBJ1-1; D is ambiguous. Germline lookup yields CDR1 SGHRS and CDR2 YFSETQ. The CDR3 consists of 13 residues. Trimming took off 3 bases at V and 4 bases at J, with 10 bases between the two ends. The CDR3 DNA reads as TGCGCCAGCAGCTCAGGTTCGAGCACTGAAGCTTTCTTT. Translated, it gives CASSSGSSTEAFF.

The sample holds one count of this clone. The chain employs TRBV29-1 and TRBJ2-1; TRBD1 matches 12 bases. J gave up 8 bases and V 7 bases, and 6 bases lay outside the gene matches. Germline assignment: CDR1 SQVTM and CDR2 ANQGSEA. The CDR3 has 13 amino acids. CDR3 sequence: CSATGTGGYEQFF. The CDR3 DNA reads TGCAGCGCTACCGGGACAGGGGGCTATGAGCAGTTCTTC.

The J gene is TRBJ1-5, the V gene TRBV27; 7 positions agree with TRBD1. Unmatched junction bases numbered 3, after V lost 0 bases and J lost 4 bases. Germline values: CDR1 MNHEY, CDR2 SMNVEV (reference sequence). This CDR3 region has 15 residues. The chain's CDR3 is CASSLSSGGNQPQHF. The CDR3 nucleotides read TGTGCCAGCAGTTTATCGTCAGGGGGGAATCAGCCCCAGCATTTT.

This clone occurred once. V gene TRBV4-2 combines with J gene TRBJ2-2, with D perhaps TRBD2 (5 bases). Germline lookup yields CDR1 LGHNA and CDR2 YNFKEQ. The CDR3 sequence is 14 residues long. The ends were cut back, 5 bases at V and 1 base at J, with 8 bases in the middle. In DNA form, the CDR3 reads TGTGCCAGCAGCTACGGGGAGAACACCGGGGAGCTGTTTTTT. Protein product: CASSYGENTGELFF.

As for this clone: Other nucleotide sequences from this sample produce the same CDR3. The genes are TRBV6-5 and TRBJ1-2; 9 nucleotides match TRBD1. In germline, CDR1 is MNHEY, CDR2 SVGAGI. J gave up 4 bases and V 10 bases, and 10 bases lay outside the gene matches. The CDR3 sequence is 14 residues long. CDR3 sequence reads: CATKRTGAGYGYTF. The CDR3 DNA is TGTGCCACTAAGAGGACAGGGGCCGGCTATGGCTACACCTTC.

V is TRBV15 and J is TRBJ2-7; TRBD2 agrees at 7 bases. The germline V gene has CDR1 LNHNV and CDR2 YYDKDF (reference sequence). The CDR3 length is 13 residues. Trimming took 5 bases from V and 4 from J; bases not matched to a gene: 5. CDR3 in amino acids: CATSGTAGYEQYF. The DNA for the CDR3 is TGTGCCACCAGCGGAACAGCGGGGTACGAGCAGTACTTC. Complete variable domain (other parts from reference TRBV15 and TRBJ2-7): DAMVIQNPRYQVTQFGKPVTLSCSQTLNHNVMYWYQQKSSQAPKLLFHYYDKDFNNEADTPDNFQSRRPNTSFCFLDIRSPGLGDTAMYLCATSGTAGYEQYFGPGTRLTVT.

The chain has TRBV28 and TRBJ2-3; TRBD2 matches 12 bases. Germline values: CDR1 MDHEN, CDR2 SYDVKM. The CDR3 length is 16 residues. Trimming cost V 5 bases and J 5 bases; bases outside gene matches: 8. CDR3 residues: CASSPRLAGVRDTQYF. CDR3 in DNA: TGTGCCAGCAGTCCCCGACTAGCGGGGGTCAGAGATACGCAGTATTTT.

V and J are TRBV4-3 and TRBJ2-1; D remains unclear. Germline CDR1 is LGHNA and CDR2 is YSLEER. V was shortened by 2 bases and J by 0 bases, with 14 bases between the two germline ends. The CDR3 sequence is 17 residues long. The CDR3 DNA follows: TGCGCCAGCAGCCAAACCGACGTGCGGAGCTCCTACAATGAGCAGTTCTTC. The encoded protein is CASSQTDVRSSYNEQFF.

The V gene is TRBV5-4, the J gene TRBJ1-4, with D possibly being TRBD1 (5 bases). CDR3 length equals 15 residues. CDR1 SGHNT and CDR2 YYREEE come from the germline V gene (reference sequence). Trimming left V 6 bases short and J 0 bases short, with 12 bases between. CDR3 sequence: CASMPGLATNEKLFF. The CDR3 DNA sequence: TGTGCCAGCATGCCGGGACTTGCAACTAATGAAAAACTGTTTTTT.

The gene calls are TRBV29-1 and TRBJ2-3; 8 bases match TRBD1. Germline V lookup: CDR1 SQVTM, CDR2 ANQGSEA. V shed 5 bases and J 4 bases; nucleotides not matched to a gene: 11. The CDR3 is made up of 15 amino acids. CDR3 loop: CSVPRTGMSSDTQYF. The CDR3 DNA follows: TGCAGCGTTCCTCGGACAGGGATGTCGTCAGATACGCAGTATTTT.

This clone showed up just once. V usage is TRBV6-5 and J usage is TRBJ2-7, with a weak D call TRBD1 (6 bases). Germline CDR1 is MNHEY and CDR2 is SVGAGI. The CDR3 has 12 residues. V dropped 6 bases and J dropped 2 bases, with 8 bases sitting between them. The CDR3, as DNA: TGTGCCAGCAGAGGGGGAACCTACGAGCAGTACTTC. Its protein is CASRGGTYEQYF.

This chain joins TRBV5-1 and TRBJ1-4, with D unresolved. The CDR3 length is 14 residues. Trimming left V 5 bases short and J 0 bases short, with 8 bases between. CDR1 is SGHRS and CDR2 is YFSETQ in the germline V gene. CDR3 loop: CASRMAPTNEKLFF. The CDR3 bases are TGCGCCAGCAGGATGGCACCAACTAATGAAAAACTGTTTTTT.

This clone appeared a single time. The chain is built from TRBV5-1 and TRBJ2-7; no definite D call. CDR1 is SGHRS, CDR2 YFSETQ, per germline. The CDR3 extends over 12 amino acids. V was cut by 0 bases and J by 3 bases, with 4 bases left in between. DNA for the CDR3: TGCGCCAGCAGCTTGGATCACTACGAGCAGTACTTC. It codes for CASSLDHYEQYF.

This sequence joins TRBV19 and TRBJ1-1; D not resolved. Germline CDR1 reads LNHDA; CDR2 reads SQIVND (reference sequence). Between the trimmed V and J ends, which lost 10 bases and 7 bases, there was a span of 19 bases. This CDR3 is built from 13 residues. CDR3 bases: TGTGCCACCGAGAGGGAGGGTAAGTTTGAAGCTTTCTTT. Translating gives CATEREGKFEAFF.

This clone came up once. This sequence joins TRBV6-1 and TRBJ2-1; D is possibly TRBD2 (5 bases). Trimming took 1 base from V and 10 from J, leaving 11 bases between them. Germline V gives CDR1 MNHNS, CDR2 SASEGT. The CDR3 has 13 residues. In DNA, the CDR3 is TGTGCCAGCAGTGAAGAACGAGGGCGCGAGCAGTTCTTC. Its translation: CASSEERGREQFF.

The rearrangement joins TRBV7-2 to TRBJ1-3; D may be TRBD1 (5 bases). V was trimmed by 3 bases and J by 2 bases, leaving 11 bases between them. Germline CDR1 and CDR2: SGHTA and FQGNSA. This CDR3 is 15 amino acids long. CDR3 in amino acids: CASSFQGGAGNTIYF. The DNA of the CDR3 is TGTGCCAGCAGCTTTCAGGGAGGCGCTGGAAACACCATATATTTT.

The rearrangement joins TRBV28 to TRBJ2-3; 8 positions agree with TRBD2. Trimming removed 7 bases from V and 2 bases from J; junction bases left unmatched: 8. Germline V gene data show CDR1 as MDHEN and CDR2 as SYDVKM. This CDR3 comprises 15 residues. CDR3 region: CASTPGGVLTDTQYF. CDR3 nucleotide sequence: TGTGCCAGCACCCCGGGAGGGGTGCTCACAGATACGCAGTATTTT. The variable domain in full, with the rest retrieved from reference TRBV28 and TRBJ2-3, is DVKVTQSSRYLVKRTGEKVFLECVQDMDHENMFWYRQDPGLGLRLIYFSYDVKMKEKGDIPEGYSVSREKKERFSLILESASTNQTSMYLCASTPGGVLTDTQYFGPGTRLTVL.

The chain employs TRBV30 and TRBJ1-6; possibly TRBD1 for D (5 bases). This CDR3 has 13 amino acids. Trimming took off 2 bases at V and 8 bases at J, with 10 bases between the two ends. CDR1 and CDR2 from the germline V gene are GTSNPN and SVGIG (reference sequence). Here the CDR3 DNA reads TGTGCCTGGAGTAAGATCAGGGATTCACCCCTCCACTTT. Encoded protein: CAWSKIRDSPLHF.

This sequence joins TRBV6-2 or TRBV6-3 and TRBJ1-2, with 8 bases fitting TRBD1. Germline-derived CDR1 and CDR2 are MNHEY and SVGEGT. This CDR3 is built from 14 residues. The V and J ends lost 4 bases and 6 bases, in that order; junction bases with no gene match: 7. The CDR3 reads CASSSPGGSNGYTF. The DNA of the CDR3 is TGTGCCAGCAGTTCGCCAGGGGGCTCGAATGGCTACACCTTC.

This clone came up once. The chain uses TRBV21-1 and TRBJ1-2; the table calls TRBD1, which could not be checked here. TRBV21-1 is labeled a pseudogene. CDR3 length: 13 amino acids. CDR3 residues: CASNRQAPNGYTF. CDR3 nucleotide sequence: TGTGCCAGCAACCGACAGGCCCCCAATGGCTACACCTTC.

The rearrangement links TRBV25-1 to TRBJ2-1; no reliable D call. Germline CDR1 and CDR2: MGHDK and SYGVNS. The ends were cut back, 0 bases at V and 5 bases at J, with 11 bases in the middle. The CDR3 length is 15 residues. This chain's CDR3 is CASSEYSARNNEQFF. The CDR3 nucleotides are TGTGCCAGCAGTGAATATTCTGCCAGAAACAATGAGCAGTTCTTC.

V and J are TRBV6-5 and TRBJ2-7; TRBD2 matches 11 bases. The germline V gene encodes CDR1 MNHEY and CDR2 SVGAGI. The CDR3 spans 16 residues. V gave up 1 base and J gave up 3 bases; unmatched junction bases: 5. The CDR3 sequence: CASSYWASGGLYEQYF. The CDR3 DNA follows: TGTGCCAGCAGTTACTGGGCTAGCGGGGGGCTCTACGAGCAGTACTTC.

The V call is TRBV7-2, the J call TRBJ2-1; no clear D. In germline, CDR1 is SGHTA, CDR2 FQGNSA. V gave up 3 bases and J gave up 10 bases, with 10 bases separating them. The CDR3 consists of 12 residues. The CDR3 sequence is CASSFLAGEQFF. CDR3 sequence (DNA): TGTGCCAGCAGCTTCCTCGCAGGCGAGCAGTTCTTC. The full variable domain, completed using reference TRBV7-2 and TRBJ2-1, is GAGVSQSPSNKVTEKGKDVELRCDPISGHTALYWYRQSLGQGLEFLIYFQGNSAPDKSGLPSDRFSAERTGGSVSTLTIQRTQQEDSAVYLCASSFLAGEQFFGPGTRLTVL.